This T cell receptor beta chain was sequenced in a study of shared clonotypes between healthy human individuals. Germline CDR1 reads SGHDN; CDR2 reads FVKESK. Trimming took off 0 bases at V and 5 bases at J, with 8 bases between the two ends. The CDR3 length is 13 residues. TCRdb keeps only in-frame clones here, not all; method: immunoSEQ multiplex PCR. The sample has about 1.5 million clones, approximately 98% seen once. Source material: naive CD4+ T cells sorted from blood. Subset meaning: CD45RA+ positively selected. The origin of this receptor is a man aged 30 to 45 in good health. The V and J genes are TRBV14 and TRBJ2-7, with D maybe TRBD1 (6 bases). CDR3 in amino acids: CASSQDNRDEQYF. The CDR3 coding sequence is TGTGCCAGCAGCCAAGATAACAGGGACGAGCAGTACTTC.